The T cell receptor (beta chain) under discussion was sequenced for a study of glioma-infiltrating T cells. This clonotype was seen only a few times. The CDR3 consists of 16 residues. With 2 bases clipped from V and 2 bases from J, the junction kept 1 base outside the gene matches. TCR alpha and beta CDR3 regions were amplified from RNA using iRepertoire nested multiplex PCR. For one-step reverse transcription and amplification, about 90-400 ng of tissue mRNA or PBMC total RNA was used. TCRdb fed the multiplex PCR reads into MiXCR, producing one record per CDR3 protein. The table shows about 89,000 distinct CDR3 sequences, with about 25% occurring only once.

This receptor was taken from a human donor with low-grade glioma or glioblastoma, undergoing nonglioma brain surgery, or in good health (not recorded which). This rearrangement joins TRBV12-3 or TRBV12-4 to TRBJ2-2, with 11 bases lining up with TRBD2. Sequencing was carried out using glioma tissue, nonneoplastic brain tissue, or PBMCs (not recorded which). The CDR3 region has the DNA TGTGCCAGCAGTTTACTAGCGGGGGGAAACACCGGGGAGCTGTTTTTT. Amino acids: CASSLLAGGNTGELFF.